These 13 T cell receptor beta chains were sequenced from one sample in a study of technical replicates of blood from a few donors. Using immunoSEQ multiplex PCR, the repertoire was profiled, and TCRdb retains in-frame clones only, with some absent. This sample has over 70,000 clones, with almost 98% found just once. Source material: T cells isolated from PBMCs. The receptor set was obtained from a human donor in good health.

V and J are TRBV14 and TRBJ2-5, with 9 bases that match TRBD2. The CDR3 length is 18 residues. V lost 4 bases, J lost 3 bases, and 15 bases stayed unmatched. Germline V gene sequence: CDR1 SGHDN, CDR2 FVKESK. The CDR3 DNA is TGTGCCAGCAGCCCGTCGAGACTTTTAGCGGGAGAAGAAGAGACCCAGTACTTC. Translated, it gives CASSPSRLLAGEEETQYF.

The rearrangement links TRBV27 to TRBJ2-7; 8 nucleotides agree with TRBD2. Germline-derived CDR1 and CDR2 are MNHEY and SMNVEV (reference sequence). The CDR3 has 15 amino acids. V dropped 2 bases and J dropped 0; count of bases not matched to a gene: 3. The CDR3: CASSLRREDSYEQYF. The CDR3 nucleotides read TGTGCCAGCAGTTTACGGCGGGAGGACTCCTACGAGCAGTACTTC.

The CDR3 nucleotides are TGTGCCAGCAGTGACCAGTGTGAGCAGTTCTTC. Its translation is CASSDQCEQFF. The V and J genes are TRBV6-4 and TRBJ2-1; D remains ambiguous. Germline values: CDR1 MRHNA, CDR2 SNTAGT. Between the trimmed V and J ends, which lost 2 bases and 9 bases, there was a span of 5 bases. The CDR3 extends over 11 amino acids.

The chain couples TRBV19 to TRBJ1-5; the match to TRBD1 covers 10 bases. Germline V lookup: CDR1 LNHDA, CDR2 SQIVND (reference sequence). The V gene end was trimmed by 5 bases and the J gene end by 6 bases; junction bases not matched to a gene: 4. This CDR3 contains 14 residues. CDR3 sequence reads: CASSLRTGGQPQHF. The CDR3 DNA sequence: TGTGCCAGTAGTCTCCGGACAGGGGGTCAGCCCCAGCATTTT.

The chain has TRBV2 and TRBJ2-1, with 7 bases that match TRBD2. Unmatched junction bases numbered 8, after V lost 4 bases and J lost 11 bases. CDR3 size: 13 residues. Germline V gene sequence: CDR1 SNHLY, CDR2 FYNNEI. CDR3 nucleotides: TGTGCCAGCAGTGTTGGCGGGCGGGGGAAGCAGTTCTTC. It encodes CASSVGGRGKQFF. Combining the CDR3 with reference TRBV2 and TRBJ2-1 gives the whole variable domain EPEVTQTPSHQVTQMGQEVILRCVPISNHLYFYWYRQILGQKVEFLVSFYNNEISEKSEIFDDQFSVERPDGSNFTLKIRSTKLEDSAMYFCASSVGGRGKQFFGPGTRLTVL.

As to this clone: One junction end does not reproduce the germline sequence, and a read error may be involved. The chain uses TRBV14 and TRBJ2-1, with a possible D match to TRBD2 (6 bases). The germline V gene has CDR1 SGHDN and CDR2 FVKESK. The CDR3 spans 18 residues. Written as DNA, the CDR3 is TGTGCCAGCAGGCAAGGCCCGTTCTCCCCTAGGAGGGTCAATGAGCAGTTCTTC. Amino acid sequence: CASRQGPFSPRRVNEQFF.

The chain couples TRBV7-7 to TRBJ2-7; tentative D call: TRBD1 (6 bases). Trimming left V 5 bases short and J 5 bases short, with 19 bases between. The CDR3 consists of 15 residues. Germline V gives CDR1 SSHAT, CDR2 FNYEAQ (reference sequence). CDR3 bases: TGTGCCAGCAGCGAACAGGGTGTCGGATCCCACGAGCAGTACTTC. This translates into CASSEQGVGSHEQYF.

In DNA, the CDR3 is TGTGCCTGGAGTACCGGGACAGGGTTGAAGAATCAGCCCCAGCATTTT. Its translation: CAWSTGTGLKNQPQHF. The chain couples TRBV30 to TRBJ1-5, with TRBD1 matching 9 bases. This CDR3 has 16 residues. Germline V lookup: CDR1 GTSNPN, CDR2 SVGIG (reference sequence). Trimming at V came to 2 bases and at J to 4 bases, leaving 9 bases not matched to a gene.

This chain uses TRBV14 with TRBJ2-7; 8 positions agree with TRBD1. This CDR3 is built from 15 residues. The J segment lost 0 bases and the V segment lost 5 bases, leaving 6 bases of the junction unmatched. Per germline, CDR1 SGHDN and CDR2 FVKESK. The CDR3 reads CASSYGQGGSYEQYF. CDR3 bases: TGTGCCAGCAGCTATGGACAGGGCGGCTCCTACGAGCAGTACTTC.

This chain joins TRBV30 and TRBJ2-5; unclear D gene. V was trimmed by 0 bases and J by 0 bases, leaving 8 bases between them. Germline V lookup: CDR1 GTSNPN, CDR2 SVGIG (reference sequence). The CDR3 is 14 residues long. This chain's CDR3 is CAWSVPAYQETQYF. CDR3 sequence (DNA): TGTGCCTGGAGTGTACCCGCGTACCAAGAGACCCAGTACTTC.

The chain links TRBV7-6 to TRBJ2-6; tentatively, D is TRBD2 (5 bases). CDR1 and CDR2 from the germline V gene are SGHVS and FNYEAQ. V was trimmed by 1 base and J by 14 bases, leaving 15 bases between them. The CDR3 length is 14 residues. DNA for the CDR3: TGTGCCAGCAGCTTAGACGGAGGCCACCGGCTCCTGACTTTC. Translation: CASSLDGGHRLLTF. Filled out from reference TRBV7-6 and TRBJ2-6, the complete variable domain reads GAGVSQSPRYKVTKRGQDVALRCDPISGHVSLYWYRQALGQGPEFLTYFNYEAQQDKSGLPNDRFSAERPEGSISTLTIQRTEQRDSAMYRCASSLDGGHRLLTFGAGSRLTVL.

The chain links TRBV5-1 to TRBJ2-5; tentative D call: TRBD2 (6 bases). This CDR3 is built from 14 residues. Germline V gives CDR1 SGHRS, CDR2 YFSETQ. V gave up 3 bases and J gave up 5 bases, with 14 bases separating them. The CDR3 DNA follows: TGCGCCAGCAGCTCCCGGGGCGGGACGGAGACCCAGTACTTC. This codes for CASSSRGGTETQYF.

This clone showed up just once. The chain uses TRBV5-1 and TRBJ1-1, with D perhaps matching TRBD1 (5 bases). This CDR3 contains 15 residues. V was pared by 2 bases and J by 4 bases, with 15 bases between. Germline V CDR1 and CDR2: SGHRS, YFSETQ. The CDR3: CASSLNLQGSTEAFF. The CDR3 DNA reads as TGCGCCAGCAGCTTAAACCTTCAGGGAAGCACTGAAGCTTTCTTT.